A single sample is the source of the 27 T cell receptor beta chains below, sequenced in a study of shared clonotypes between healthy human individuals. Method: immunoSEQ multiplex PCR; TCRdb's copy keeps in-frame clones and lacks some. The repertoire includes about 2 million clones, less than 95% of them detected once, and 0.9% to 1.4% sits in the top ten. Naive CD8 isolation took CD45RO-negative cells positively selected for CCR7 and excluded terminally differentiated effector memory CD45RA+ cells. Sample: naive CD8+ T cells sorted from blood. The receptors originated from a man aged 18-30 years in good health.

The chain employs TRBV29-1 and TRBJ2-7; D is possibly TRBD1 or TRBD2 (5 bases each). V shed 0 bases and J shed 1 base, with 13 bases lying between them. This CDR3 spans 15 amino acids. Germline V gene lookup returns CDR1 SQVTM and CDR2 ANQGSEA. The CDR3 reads CSVEDPRDGSYEQYF. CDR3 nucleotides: TGCAGCGTTGAAGATCCCCGGGACGGGTCCTACGAGCAGTACTTC.

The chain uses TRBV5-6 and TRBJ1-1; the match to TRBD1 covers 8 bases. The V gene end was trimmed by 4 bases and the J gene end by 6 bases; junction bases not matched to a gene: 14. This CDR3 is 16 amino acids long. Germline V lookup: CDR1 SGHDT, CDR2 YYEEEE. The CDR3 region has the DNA TGTGCCAGCAGCGCAAGATTACAGGGGGTTTTGGCTGAAGCTTTCTTT. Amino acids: CASSARLQGVLAEAFF.

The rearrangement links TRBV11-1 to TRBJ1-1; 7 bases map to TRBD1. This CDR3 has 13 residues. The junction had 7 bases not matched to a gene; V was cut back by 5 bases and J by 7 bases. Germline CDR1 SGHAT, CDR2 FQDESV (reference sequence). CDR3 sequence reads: CASSPHGTVEAFF. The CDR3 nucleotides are TGTGCCAGCAGCCCTCATGGGACAGTTGAAGCTTTCTTT.

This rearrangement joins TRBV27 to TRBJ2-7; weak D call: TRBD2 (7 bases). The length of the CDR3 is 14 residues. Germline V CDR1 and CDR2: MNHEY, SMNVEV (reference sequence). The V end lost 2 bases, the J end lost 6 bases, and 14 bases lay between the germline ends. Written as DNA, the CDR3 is TGTGCCAGCAGTTTAACGGGGGGCGCACTCGAGCAGTACTTC. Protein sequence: CASSLTGGALEQYF.

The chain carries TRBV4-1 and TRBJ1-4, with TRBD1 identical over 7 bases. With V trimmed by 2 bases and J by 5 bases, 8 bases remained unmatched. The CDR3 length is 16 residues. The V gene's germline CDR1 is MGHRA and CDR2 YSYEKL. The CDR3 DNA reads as TGCGCCAGCAGCCAACCCCGGGACAGCCTGAATGAAAAACTGTTTTTT. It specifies CASSQPRDSLNEKLFF.

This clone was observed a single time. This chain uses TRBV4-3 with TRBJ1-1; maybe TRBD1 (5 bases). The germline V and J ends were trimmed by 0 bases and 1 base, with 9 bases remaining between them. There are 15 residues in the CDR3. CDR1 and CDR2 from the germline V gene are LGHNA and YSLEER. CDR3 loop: CASSQDWRGNTEAFF. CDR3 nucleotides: TGCGCCAGCAGCCAAGATTGGAGGGGGAACACTGAAGCTTTCTTT.

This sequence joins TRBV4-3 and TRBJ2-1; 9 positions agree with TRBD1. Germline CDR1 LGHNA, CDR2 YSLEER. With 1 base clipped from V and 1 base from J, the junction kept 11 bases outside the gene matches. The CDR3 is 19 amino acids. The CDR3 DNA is TGCGCCAGCAGCCAAGTGTTTCTCGGGGACAGGGATTCCTACAATGAGCAGTTCTTC. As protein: CASSQVFLGDRDSYNEQFF.

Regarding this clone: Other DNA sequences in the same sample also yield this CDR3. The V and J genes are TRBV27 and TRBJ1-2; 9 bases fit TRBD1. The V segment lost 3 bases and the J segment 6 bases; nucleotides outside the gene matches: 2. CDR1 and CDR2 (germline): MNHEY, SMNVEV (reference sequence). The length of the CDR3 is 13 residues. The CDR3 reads CASSFTGGDGYTF. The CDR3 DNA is TGTGCCAGCAGTTTCACAGGGGGCGATGGCTACACCTTC.

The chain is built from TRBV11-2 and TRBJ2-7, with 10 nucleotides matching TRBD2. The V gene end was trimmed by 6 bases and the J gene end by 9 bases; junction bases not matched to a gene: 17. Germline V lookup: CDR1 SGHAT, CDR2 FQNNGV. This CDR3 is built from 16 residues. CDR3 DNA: TGTGCCAGCAGTCCCACTAGCGGGACCCCCCTGTTCGGGCAGTACTTC. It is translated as CASSPTSGTPLFGQYF. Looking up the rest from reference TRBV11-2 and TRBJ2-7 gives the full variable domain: EAGVAQSPRYKIIEKRQSVAFWCNPISGHATLYWYQQILGQGPKLLIQFQNNGVVDDSQLPKDRFSAERLKGVDSTLKIQPAKLEDSAVYLCASSPTSGTPLFGQYFGPGTRLTVT.

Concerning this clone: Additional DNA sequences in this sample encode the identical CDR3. CDR3 DNA sequence: TGCGCCAGCAGCCAAGATCCGACGGGCAACTATGGCTACACCTTC. Its protein product is CASSQDPTGNYGYTF. The chain recombines TRBV4-1 with TRBJ1-2, with D uncertain. The germline V and J ends were trimmed by 0 bases and 2 bases, with 10 bases remaining between them. CDR1 and CDR2 (germline): MGHRA, YSYEKL. The CDR3 consists of 15 residues.

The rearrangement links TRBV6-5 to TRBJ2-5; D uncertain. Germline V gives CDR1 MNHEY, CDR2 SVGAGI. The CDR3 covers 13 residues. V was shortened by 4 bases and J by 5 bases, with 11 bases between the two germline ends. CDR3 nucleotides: TGTGCCAGCAGTTTGGTAGCCCTTGAGACCCAGTACTTC. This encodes CASSLVALETQYF.

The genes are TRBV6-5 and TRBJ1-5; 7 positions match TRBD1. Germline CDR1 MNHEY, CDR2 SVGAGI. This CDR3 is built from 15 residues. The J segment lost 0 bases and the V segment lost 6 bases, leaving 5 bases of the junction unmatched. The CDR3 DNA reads TGTGCCAGCAGCCTAGACAGGGATAGCAATCAGCCCCAGCATTTT. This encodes CASSLDRDSNQPQHF.

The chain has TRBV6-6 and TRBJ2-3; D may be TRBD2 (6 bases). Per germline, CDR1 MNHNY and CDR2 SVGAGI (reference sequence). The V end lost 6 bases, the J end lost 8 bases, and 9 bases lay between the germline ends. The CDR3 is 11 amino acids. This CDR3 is CASRGGSTQYF. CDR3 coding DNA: TGTGCCAGCAGGGGGGGTAGTACGCAGTATTTT.

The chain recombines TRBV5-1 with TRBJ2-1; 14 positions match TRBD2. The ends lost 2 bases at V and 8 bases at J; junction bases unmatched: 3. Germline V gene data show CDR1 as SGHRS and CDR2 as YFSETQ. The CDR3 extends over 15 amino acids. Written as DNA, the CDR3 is TGCGCCAGCAGCTTAGGGACTAGCGGGGGCGATGAGCAGTTCTTC. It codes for CASSLGTSGGDEQFF.

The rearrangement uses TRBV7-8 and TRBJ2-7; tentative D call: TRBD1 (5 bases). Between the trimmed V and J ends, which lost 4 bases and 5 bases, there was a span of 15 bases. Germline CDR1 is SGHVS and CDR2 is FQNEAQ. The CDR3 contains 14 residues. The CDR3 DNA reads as TGTGCCAGCAGCTCCCCGACAGCCGTGAACGAGCAGTACTTC. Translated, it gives CASSSPTAVNEQYF.

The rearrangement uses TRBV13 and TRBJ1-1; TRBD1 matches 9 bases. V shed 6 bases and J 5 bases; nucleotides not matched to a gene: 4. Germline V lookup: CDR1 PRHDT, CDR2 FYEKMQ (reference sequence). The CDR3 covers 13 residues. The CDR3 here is CASRQGASTEAFF. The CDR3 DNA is TGTGCCAGCAGACAGGGGGCGAGTACTGAAGCTTTCTTT.

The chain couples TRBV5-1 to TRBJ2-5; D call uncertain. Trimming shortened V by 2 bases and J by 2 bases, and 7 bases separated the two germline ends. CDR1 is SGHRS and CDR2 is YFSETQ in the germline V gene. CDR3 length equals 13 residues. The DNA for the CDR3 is TGCGCCAGCAGCTTTTACATTCAAGAGACCCAGTACTTC. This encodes CASSFYIQETQYF.

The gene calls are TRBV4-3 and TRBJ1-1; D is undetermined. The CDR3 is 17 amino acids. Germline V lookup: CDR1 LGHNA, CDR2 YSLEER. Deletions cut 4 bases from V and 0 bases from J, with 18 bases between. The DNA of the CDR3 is TGCGCCAGCAGCCCCTATTTGACCGCGCTCGTGAACACTGAAGCTTTCTTT. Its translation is CASSPYLTALVNTEAFF.

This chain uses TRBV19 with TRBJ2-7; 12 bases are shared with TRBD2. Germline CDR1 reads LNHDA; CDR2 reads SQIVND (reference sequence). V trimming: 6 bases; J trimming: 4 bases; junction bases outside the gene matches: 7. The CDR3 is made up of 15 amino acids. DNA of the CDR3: TGTGCCAGTAGACTGACTAGCGGGGGTTTATACGAGCAGTACTTC. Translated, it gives CASRLTSGGLYEQYF.

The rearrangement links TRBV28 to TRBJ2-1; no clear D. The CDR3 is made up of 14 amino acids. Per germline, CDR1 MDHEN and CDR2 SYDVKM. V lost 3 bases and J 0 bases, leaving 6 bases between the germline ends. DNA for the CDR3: TGTGCCAGCAGTTTGTTAGACTCCTACAATGAGCAGTTCTTC. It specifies CASSLLDSYNEQFF.

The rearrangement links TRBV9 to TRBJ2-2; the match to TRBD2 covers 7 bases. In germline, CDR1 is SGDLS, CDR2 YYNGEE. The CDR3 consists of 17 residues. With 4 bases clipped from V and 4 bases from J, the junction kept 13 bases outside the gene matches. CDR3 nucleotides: TGTGCCAGCAGCTTCGGGTACGCGGGAGTTGGCACCGGGGAGCTGTTTTTT. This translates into CASSFGYAGVGTGELFF.

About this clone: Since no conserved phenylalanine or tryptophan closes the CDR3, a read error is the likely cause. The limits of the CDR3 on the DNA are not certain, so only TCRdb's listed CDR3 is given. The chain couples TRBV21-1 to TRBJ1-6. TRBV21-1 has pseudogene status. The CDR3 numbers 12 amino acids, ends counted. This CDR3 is CASSKGGAGRLV.

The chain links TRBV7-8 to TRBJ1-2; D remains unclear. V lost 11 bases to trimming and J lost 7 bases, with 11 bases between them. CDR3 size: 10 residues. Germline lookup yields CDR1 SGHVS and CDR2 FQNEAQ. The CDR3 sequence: CARLFLGYTF. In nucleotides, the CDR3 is TGTGCCCGACTATTTCTTGGCTACACCTTC.

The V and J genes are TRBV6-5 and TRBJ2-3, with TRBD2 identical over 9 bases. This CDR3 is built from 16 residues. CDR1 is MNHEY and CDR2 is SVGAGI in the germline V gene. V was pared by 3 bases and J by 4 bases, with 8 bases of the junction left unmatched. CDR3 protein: CASSYIGAGGSDTQYF. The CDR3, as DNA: TGTGCCAGCAGTTATATCGGAGCGGGGGGTTCAGATACGCAGTATTTT.

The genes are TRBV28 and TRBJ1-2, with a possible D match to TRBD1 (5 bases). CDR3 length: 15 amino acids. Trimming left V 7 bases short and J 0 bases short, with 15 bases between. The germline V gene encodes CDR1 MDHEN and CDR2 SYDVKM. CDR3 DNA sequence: TGTGCCAGCAACCGGGACTTCACAGCTAACTATGGCTACACCTTC. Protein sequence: CASNRDFTANYGYTF.

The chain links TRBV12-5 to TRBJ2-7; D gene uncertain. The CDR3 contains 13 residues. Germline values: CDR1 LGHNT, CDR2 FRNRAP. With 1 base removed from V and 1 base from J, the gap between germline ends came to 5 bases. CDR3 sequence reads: CASGLDRSYEQYF. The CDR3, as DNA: TGTGCTAGTGGTTTGGACCGATCCTACGAGCAGTACTTC.

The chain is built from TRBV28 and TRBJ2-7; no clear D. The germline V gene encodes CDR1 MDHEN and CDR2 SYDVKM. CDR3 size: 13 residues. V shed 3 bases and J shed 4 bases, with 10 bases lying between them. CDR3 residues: CASSLEPLYEQYF. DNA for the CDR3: TGTGCCAGCAGTTTGGAGCCCCTTTACGAGCAGTACTTC.